This TCR beta chain was sequenced for a study of blood T cell repertoires in COVID-19. For the study at large: T cells, B-cell-depleted T cells, or PBMCs provided the cDNA or gDNA that served as material.

TCRdb keeps only in-frame clones here, not all; method: immunoSEQ multiplex PCR. The sample includes tens of thousands of clones, approximately 78% of them seen just once. This CDR3 is built from 15 residues. The V gene's germline CDR1 is GTSNPN and CDR2 SVGIG (reference sequence). The V and J ends lost 3 bases and 0 bases respectively, with 15 bases between them. The rearrangement links TRBV30 to TRBJ2-7, with D possibly TRBD2 on 5 matching bases. The sequence came from a man aged 50 to 59 with active or convalescent COVID-19. Input material: peripheral blood. The CDR3 is CAWSRERVISYEQYF. The CDR3 DNA follows: TGTGCCTGGAGCCGAGAGAGGGTTATCTCCTACGAGCAGTACTTC.